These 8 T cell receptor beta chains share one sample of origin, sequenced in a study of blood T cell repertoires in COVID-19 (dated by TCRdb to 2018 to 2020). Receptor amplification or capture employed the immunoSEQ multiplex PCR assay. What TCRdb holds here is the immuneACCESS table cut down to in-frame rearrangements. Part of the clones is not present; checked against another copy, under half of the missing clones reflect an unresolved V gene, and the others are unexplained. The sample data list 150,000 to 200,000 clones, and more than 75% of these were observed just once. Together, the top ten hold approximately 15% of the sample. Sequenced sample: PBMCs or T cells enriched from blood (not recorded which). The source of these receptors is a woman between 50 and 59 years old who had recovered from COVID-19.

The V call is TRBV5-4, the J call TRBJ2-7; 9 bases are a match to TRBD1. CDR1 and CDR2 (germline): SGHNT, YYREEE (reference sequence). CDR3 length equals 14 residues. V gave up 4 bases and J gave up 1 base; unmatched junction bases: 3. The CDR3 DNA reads TGTGCCAGCAGCCGGGACAGGGCTTCCTACGAGCAGTACTTC. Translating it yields CASSRDRASYEQYF.

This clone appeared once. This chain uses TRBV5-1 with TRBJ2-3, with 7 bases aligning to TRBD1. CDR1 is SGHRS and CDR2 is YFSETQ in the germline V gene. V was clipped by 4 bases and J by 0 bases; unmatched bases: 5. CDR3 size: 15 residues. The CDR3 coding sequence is TGCGCCAGCAGCGTTGGACAGGCAAGCACAGATACGCAGTATTTT. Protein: CASSVGQASTDTQYF.

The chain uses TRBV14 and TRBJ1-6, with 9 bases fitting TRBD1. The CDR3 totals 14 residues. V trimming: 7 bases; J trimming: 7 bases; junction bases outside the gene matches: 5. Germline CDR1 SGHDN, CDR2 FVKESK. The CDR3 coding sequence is TGTGCCAGCAAGTACAGGGGGCGGAATTCACCCCTCCACTTT. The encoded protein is CASKYRGRNSPLHF.

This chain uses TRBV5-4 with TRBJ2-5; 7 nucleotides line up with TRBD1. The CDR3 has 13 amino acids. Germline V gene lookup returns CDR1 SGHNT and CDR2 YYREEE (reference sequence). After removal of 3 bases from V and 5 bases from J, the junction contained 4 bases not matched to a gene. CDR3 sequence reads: CASSWGTVETQYF. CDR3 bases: TGTGCCAGCAGCTGGGGGACAGTGGAGACCCAGTACTTC.

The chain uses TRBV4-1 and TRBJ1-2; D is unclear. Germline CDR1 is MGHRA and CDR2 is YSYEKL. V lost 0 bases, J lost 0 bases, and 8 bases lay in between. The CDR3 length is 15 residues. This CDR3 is CASSQDQASNYGYTF. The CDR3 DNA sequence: TGCGCCAGCAGCCAAGATCAGGCGTCTAACTATGGCTACACCTTC.

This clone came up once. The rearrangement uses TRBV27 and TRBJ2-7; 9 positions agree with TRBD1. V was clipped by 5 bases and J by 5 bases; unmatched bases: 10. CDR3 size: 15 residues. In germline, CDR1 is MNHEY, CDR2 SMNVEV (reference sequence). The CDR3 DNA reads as TGTGCCAGCAGTCCATCGGGACAGGGTACCCACGAGCAGTACTTC. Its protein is CASSPSGQGTHEQYF.

The CDR3 nucleotides are TGTGCCAGCAGCTTAGATGTGACTAGCAGCGAGCAGTACTTC. Translating it yields CASSLDVTSSEQYF. This chain uses TRBV11-2 with TRBJ2-7; 7 bases align to TRBD2. Germline V gene data show CDR1 as SGHAT and CDR2 as FQNNGV. The CDR3 runs to 14 residues. With V trimmed by 0 bases and J by 6 bases, 5 bases remained unmatched. The whole variable domain, remainder taken from reference TRBV11-2 and TRBJ2-7, is EAGVAQSPRYKIIEKRQSVAFWCNPISGHATLYWYQQILGQGPKLLIQFQNNGVVDDSQLPKDRFSAERLKGVDSTLKIQPAKLEDSAVYLCASSLDVTSSEQYFGPGTRLTVT.

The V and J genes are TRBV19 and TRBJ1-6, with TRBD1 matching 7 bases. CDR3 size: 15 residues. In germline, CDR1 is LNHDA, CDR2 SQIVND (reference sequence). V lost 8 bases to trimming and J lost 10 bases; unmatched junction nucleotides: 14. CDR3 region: CASQTGTIPLSPLHF. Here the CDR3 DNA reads TGTGCCAGTCAGACAGGGACGATACCGTTGTCACCCCTCCACTTT.